Shown below are 11 T cell receptor beta chains from a single sample sequenced in a study of shared clonotypes between healthy human individuals. The naive CD8 subset, CD45RO-negative cells positively selected for CCR7, excluded terminally differentiated effector memory CD45RA+ cells. Assay: immunoSEQ multiplex PCR; the TCRdb copy retains only in-frame clones and omits some. The profile shows more than 2 million clones, approximately 94% of them singletons. The specimen sequenced was naive CD8+ T cells sorted from blood. These TCRs come from a man in his late teens or twenties in good health.

This chain uses TRBV7-9 with TRBJ2-1; the D is unclear. V lost 3 bases and J lost 6, with 21 bases in between. Germline lookup yields CDR1 SEHNR and CDR2 FQNEAQ (reference sequence). The CDR3 is 17 amino acids. The CDR3 protein is CASSFPILGASTNEQFF. The DNA for the CDR3 is TGTGCCAGCAGCTTTCCAATCCTAGGCGCCTCAACCAATGAGCAGTTCTTC.

The chain combines TRBV2 with TRBJ2-1; D gene ambiguous. V was clipped by 7 bases and J by 4 bases, with 11 bases between them. The length of the CDR3 is 13 residues. The germline gives CDR1 SNHLY, CDR2 FYNNEI. This CDR3 reads CASMFTEYNEQFF. For the CDR3, the DNA is TGTGCCAGCATGTTCACAGAATACAATGAGCAGTTCTTC.

To note about this clone: Other nucleotide sequences from this sample produce the same CDR3. The rearrangement joins TRBV6-6 to TRBJ2-1; D not certain. CDR1 is MNHNY, CDR2 SVGAGI, per germline (reference sequence). The CDR3 length is 11 residues. Trimming took off 4 bases at V and 6 bases at J, with 4 bases between the two ends. CDR3 loop: CASSSLNEQFF. The DNA for the CDR3 is TGTGCCAGCAGTTCCCTCAATGAGCAGTTCTTC.

The genes are TRBV5-8 and TRBJ2-7; D ambiguous. V was clipped by 1 base and J by 3 bases, with 11 bases between them. This CDR3 has 14 amino acids. The germline V gene has CDR1 SGHTS and CDR2 YDEGEE. The CDR3 sequence is CASSLKGLNYEQYF. CDR3 coding DNA: TGTGCCAGCAGCTTGAAAGGGTTGAACTACGAGCAGTACTTC.

The gene calls are TRBV29-1 and TRBJ2-7; D ambiguous. Germline CDR1 reads SQVTM; CDR2 reads ANQGSEA. The germline V and J ends were trimmed by 2 bases and 5 bases, with 16 bases remaining between them. CDR3 size: 14 residues. CDR3 residues: CSVERGSPPHEQYF. CDR3 in DNA: TGCAGCGTTGAACGAGGCAGTCCCCCCCACGAGCAGTACTTC.

The V and J genes are TRBV5-5 and TRBJ1-6; D is uncertain. The germline V gene has CDR1 SGHKS and CDR2 YYEKEE (reference sequence). Trimming shortened V by 2 bases and J by 10 bases, and 7 bases separated the two germline ends. This CDR3 is 12 amino acids long. The DNA for the CDR3 is TGTGCCAGCAGCTTCTCATTCTCACCCCTCCACTTT. This sequence encodes CASSFSFSPLHF.

The chain is built from TRBV18 and TRBJ2-7; D may be TRBD1 (6 bases). The CDR3 spans 15 residues. Germline CDR1 is KGHSH and CDR2 is LQKENI. The V end was cut by 6 bases, the J end by 1 base, with 16 bases between. The CDR3 here is CASSSLRDTSYEQYF. DNA of the CDR3: TGTGCCAGCTCGTCCCTCCGGGACACTTCCTACGAGCAGTACTTC.

The genes are TRBV6-5 and TRBJ2-2; TRBD2 might be the D (6 bases). CDR1 and CDR2 (germline): MNHEY, SVGAGI. This CDR3 has 14 amino acids. The V gene lost 6 bases and the J gene lost 6 bases, with 14 bases spanning the gap. As DNA, the CDR3 is TGTGCCAGCAGCATAGCGGAGACGGCCGGGGAGCTGTTTTTT. Translating gives CASSIAETAGELFF.

V is TRBV5-4 and J is TRBJ2-3; D is perhaps TRBD2 (6 bases). The CDR3 runs to 17 residues. Trimming removed 0 bases at V and 1 base at J, with 15 bases between. Germline CDR1 SGHNT, CDR2 YYREEE (reference sequence). CDR3 nucleotides: TGTGCCAGCAGCTTGGGTTCTGGCGGGGCTGGCACAGATACGCAGTATTTT. Translation gives CASSLGSGGAGTDTQYF.

With regard to this clone: The sample contains more than one DNA sequence encoding this CDR3. V is TRBV4-1 and J is TRBJ2-3; D is undetermined. The CDR3 totals 13 residues. CDR1 is MGHRA, CDR2 YSYEKL, per germline. Trimming stripped 1 base from V and 1 base from J, with 3 bases between. Here the CDR3 DNA reads TGCGCCAGCAGCCAAGTACGCACAGATACGCAGTATTTT. This codes for CASSQVRTDTQYF.

On this clone itself: The sample has other DNA sequences that encode this CDR3 too. The genes are TRBV7-2 and TRBJ2-7, with 10 bases aligning to TRBD1. Germline CDR1 and CDR2: SGHTA and FQGNSA. The CDR3 extends over 13 amino acids. With 8 bases clipped from V and 3 bases from J, the junction kept 4 bases outside the gene matches. DNA for the CDR3: TGTGCCAGCTCCCGGGACAGGGGCTACGAGCAGTACTTC. This codes for CASSRDRGYEQYF.